Described below is a single T cell receptor (beta chain) sequence and its context. The method was immunoSEQ multiplex PCR; TCRdb's version includes in-frame clones alone and lacks a portion of them. The table shows roughly 200,000 clones, with nearly 90% occurring only once. Germline CDR1 is MRHNA and CDR2 is SNTAGT. V gave up 0 bases and J gave up 7 bases, with 6 bases separating them. CDR3 length: 13 amino acids. The data were taken from a study of blood T cell repertoires in COVID-19. Study-level information: The United States, Italy and Spain were the sources of the acute and convalescent COVID-19 samples.

The chain links TRBV6-4 to TRBJ2-2; D might be TRBD2 (6 bases). The receptor was isolated from a middle-aged woman with acute COVID-19. Sequenced input: PBMCs or T cells enriched from blood (not recorded which). CDR3 DNA sequence: TGTGCCAGCAGTGACTCGGAGGGCGGGGAGCTGTTTTTT. It yields the protein CASSDSEGGELFF.